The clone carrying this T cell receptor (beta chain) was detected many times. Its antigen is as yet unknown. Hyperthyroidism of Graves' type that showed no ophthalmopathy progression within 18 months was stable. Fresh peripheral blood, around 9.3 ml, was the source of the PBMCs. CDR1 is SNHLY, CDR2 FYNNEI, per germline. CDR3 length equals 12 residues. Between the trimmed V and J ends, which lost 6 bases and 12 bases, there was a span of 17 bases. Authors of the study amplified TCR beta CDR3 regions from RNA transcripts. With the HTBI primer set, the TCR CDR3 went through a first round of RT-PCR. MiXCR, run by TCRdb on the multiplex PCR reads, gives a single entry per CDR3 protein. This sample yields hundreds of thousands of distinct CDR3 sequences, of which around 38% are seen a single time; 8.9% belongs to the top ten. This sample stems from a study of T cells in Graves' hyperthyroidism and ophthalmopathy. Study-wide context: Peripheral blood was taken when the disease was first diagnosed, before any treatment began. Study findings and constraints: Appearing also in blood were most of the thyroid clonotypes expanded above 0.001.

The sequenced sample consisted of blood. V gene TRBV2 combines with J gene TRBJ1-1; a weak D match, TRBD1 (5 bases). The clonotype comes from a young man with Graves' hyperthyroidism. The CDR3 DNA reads TGTGCCAGCAGAGAGACAGAATTTATGACTTTCTTT. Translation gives CASRETEFMTFF.